Each of the 17 T cell receptor beta chains below was sequenced from the same sample in a study of Ad26.COV2.S vaccination and SARS-CoV-2 variants. The data were produced by immunoSEQ multiplex PCR, yet TCRdb's version contains in-frame clones alone and is incomplete. Among about 330,000 clones listed, 75% to 90% were seen once. Treatment described: 19 received Ad26.COV2.S at low or high dose, single or two shots; 5 received placebo; per-sample allocation not given. The samples date from day 63 after the first vaccine or placebo injection. The source was peripheral blood, collected in a trial of Ad26.COV2.S vaccine versus placebo. These receptors originate from a person between 18 and 59 years old who received the Ad26.COV2.S COVID-19 vaccine or a placebo.

The chain is built from TRBV4-1 and TRBJ2-5; the match to TRBD1 covers 11 bases. Germline values: CDR1 MGHRA, CDR2 YSYEKL. CDR3 size: 15 residues. The J segment lost 3 bases and the V segment lost 1 base, leaving 1 base of the junction unmatched. CDR3 in amino acids: CASSQGTGGKETQYF. In DNA, the CDR3 is TGCGCCAGCAGCCAAGGGACAGGGGGCAAAGAGACCCAGTACTTC.

V gene TRBV27 combines with J gene TRBJ1-6, with no clear D. V lost 5 bases to trimming and J lost 8 bases, with 16 bases between them. This CDR3 contains 15 residues. In germline, CDR1 is MNHEY, CDR2 SMNVEV (reference sequence). CDR3 bases: TGTGCCAGCAGTCCGCTGGGTCCCAACCATTCACCCCTCCACTTT. It translates to CASSPLGPNHSPLHF.

The CDR3 protein is CASSLAGEQYF. CDR3 in DNA: TGTGCCAGCAGTTTAGCCGGCGAGCAGTACTTC. The chain joins TRBV27 to TRBJ2-7, with unresolved D. V was pared by 2 bases and J by 6 bases, with 5 bases between. This CDR3 spans 11 amino acids. From germline, CDR1 is MNHEY and CDR2 SMNVEV (reference sequence).

This sequence joins TRBV11-2 and TRBJ1-1; unclear D gene. Deletions cut 7 bases from V and 1 base from J, with 13 bases between. CDR3 size: 14 residues. Germline V gene lookup returns CDR1 SGHAT and CDR2 FQNNGV. CDR3 amino acids: CASTSTGTNTEAFF. The CDR3 DNA is TGTGCCAGCACTTCGACGGGAACGAACACTGAAGCTTTCTTT.

This chain links TRBV5-6 with TRBJ2-6; D unclear. There are 13 residues in the CDR3. V lost 2 bases and J lost 4, with 4 bases in between. Germline CDR1 reads SGHDT; CDR2 reads YYEEEE. As DNA, the CDR3 is TGTGCCAGCAGCTTCCGGGGGGCCAACGTCCTGACTTTC. It codes for CASSFRGANVLTF.

This chain connects TRBV11-2 to TRBJ2-5; perhaps TRBD2 as D (6 bases). CDR1 is SGHAT, CDR2 FQNNGV, per germline. The CDR3 is made up of 16 amino acids. The V and J ends lost 1 base and 4 bases respectively, with 16 bases between them. The CDR3 here is CASSLAPRGKRETQYF. DNA of the CDR3: TGTGCCAGCAGCTTAGCCCCACGGGGGAAAAGAGAGACCCAGTACTTC.

The chain carries TRBV5-8 and TRBJ2-1; 9 positions agree with TRBD2. The CDR3 sequence is 17 residues long. After removal of 4 bases from V and 4 bases from J, the junction contained 12 bases not matched to a gene. Germline V gene sequence: CDR1 SGHTS, CDR2 YDEGEE. The CDR3 sequence: CASSANPLAGSYNEQFF. DNA of the CDR3: TGTGCCAGCAGCGCAAATCCCCTAGCGGGGTCATACAATGAGCAGTTCTTC. Together with reference TRBV5-8 and TRBJ2-1, the CDR3 gives the full variable domain: EAGVTQSPTHLIKTRGQQATLRCSPISGHTSVYWYQQALGLGLQFLLWYDEGEERNRGNFPPRFSGRQFPNYSSELNVNALELEDSALYLCASSANPLAGSYNEQFFGPGTRLTVL.

This chain connects TRBV2 to TRBJ2-3, with 11 bases matching TRBD2. V was clipped by 7 bases and J by 5 bases; unmatched bases: 5. The CDR3 has 14 amino acids. Germline assignment: CDR1 SNHLY and CDR2 FYNNEI. The CDR3 loop is CASKLAGVLDTQYF. CDR3 coding DNA: TGTGCCAGCAAACTAGCGGGAGTTTTAGATACGCAGTATTTT.

The chain employs TRBV19 and TRBJ1-1, with 7 bases lining up with TRBD1. The V gene end was trimmed by 9 bases and the J gene end by 5 bases; junction bases not matched to a gene: 6. The CDR3 length is 12 residues. Germline V CDR1 and CDR2: LNHDA, SQIVND (reference sequence). The CDR3 region has the DNA TGTGCCAGCCAAGGGGGCGCTACTGAAGCTTTCTTT. Amino acid sequence: CASQGGATEAFF.

V usage is TRBV7-9 and J usage is TRBJ2-5; D unresolved. Germline V gene lookup returns CDR1 SEHNR and CDR2 FQNEAQ (reference sequence). This CDR3 is built from 12 residues. Trimming left V 0 bases short and J 5 bases short, with 4 bases between. The CDR3: CASSLAMETQYF. CDR3 coding DNA: TGTGCCAGCAGCTTAGCAATGGAGACCCAGTACTTC.

The chain carries TRBV11-3 and TRBJ1-1, with D unclear. CDR1 SGHNT and CDR2 YENEEA come from the germline V gene. The V end lost 3 bases, the J end lost 0 bases, and 5 bases lay between the germline ends. The CDR3 loop spans 13 amino acids. DNA for the CDR3: TGTGCCAGCAGCTTGACAATGAACACTGAAGCTTTCTTT. It specifies CASSLTMNTEAFF. Together with reference TRBV11-3 and TRBJ1-1, the CDR3 gives the full variable domain: EAGVVQSPRYKIIEKKQPVAFWCNPISGHNTLYWYLQNLGQGPELLIRYENEEAVDDSQLPKDRFSAERLKGVDSTLKIQPAELGDSAVYLCASSLTMNTEAFFGQGTRLTVV.

The rearrangement joins TRBV2 to TRBJ2-2, with D unclear. CDR1 is SNHLY, CDR2 FYNNEI, per germline. V dropped 7 bases and J dropped 6 bases, with 9 bases sitting between them. CDR3 length: 12 residues. CDR3 in DNA: TGTGCCAGCACTCGGAGTCCCGGGGAGCTGTTTTTT. This encodes CASTRSPGELFF.

CDR3 DNA sequence: TGTGCCAGCAGCCGAGGTGGCCAGGAGACTAACTATGGCTACACCTTC. As protein: CASSRGGQETNYGYTF. V and J are TRBV6-2 or TRBV6-3 and TRBJ1-2; D is unclear. Germline-derived CDR1 and CDR2 are MNHEY and SVGEGT. Trimming left V 6 bases short and J 0 bases short, with 17 bases between. This CDR3 region has 16 residues.

This chain connects TRBV7-9 to TRBJ1-1; no definite D call. V was clipped by 4 bases and J by 0 bases, with 6 bases between them. The germline V gene encodes CDR1 SEHNR and CDR2 FQNEAQ (reference sequence). CDR3 length: 13 amino acids. The chain's CDR3 is CASSSQLNTEAFF. The CDR3 nucleotides are TGTGCCAGCAGCTCACAGCTGAACACTGAAGCTTTCTTT.

V gene TRBV6-6 combines with J gene TRBJ1-1; D is unclear. The CDR3 length is 16 residues. Trimming pared 4 bases from V and 4 bases from J, leaving 19 bases between. Germline V gene sequence: CDR1 MNHNY, CDR2 SVGAGI (reference sequence). The CDR3 DNA reads as TGTGCCAGCAGTTCCCCGTTCCGGGGAGGTAGCACTGAAGCTTTCTTT. It specifies CASSSPFRGGSTEAFF.

The table lists this clone with a few counts. The chain has TRBV19 and TRBJ2-7; D might be TRBD2 (5 bases). Per germline, CDR1 LNHDA and CDR2 SQIVND (reference sequence). The length of the CDR3 is 15 residues. Trimming left V 0 bases short and J 0 bases short, with 9 bases between. The CDR3 bases are TGTGCCAGTAGTATAGATGGTGGGAGCTCCTACGAGCAGTACTTC. It is translated as CASSIDGGSSYEQYF.

This chain uses TRBV7-2 with TRBJ1-1; 7 bases fit TRBD1. Germline V lookup: CDR1 SGHTA, CDR2 FQGNSA. V was clipped by 5 bases and J by 7 bases; unmatched bases: 7. The CDR3 consists of 13 residues. The DNA of the CDR3 is TGTGCCAGCAGCCCGACAGGGTCCAGTGAAGCTTTCTTT. Amino acid sequence: CASSPTGSSEAFF.